Shown below are 16 T cell receptor beta chains from a single sample sequenced in a study of cytomegalovirus exposure and HLA in healthy donors. PCR employed 60 Vbeta and 13 Jbeta primers. TCRdb keeps only in-frame clones here, not all; method: immunoSEQ multiplex PCR. This listing includes about 140,000 clones. Input material: PBMCs. Every receptor here comes from a woman between 18 and 30 years old in good health and CMV-seronegative.

The chain combines TRBV19 with TRBJ1-2; TRBD1 aligns across 7 bases. Per germline, CDR1 LNHDA and CDR2 SQIVND (reference sequence). CDR3 size: 16 residues. V shed 0 bases and J 6 bases; nucleotides not matched to a gene: 10. This CDR3 is CASSIDLDRVHDGYTF. As DNA, the CDR3 is TGTGCCAGTAGTATAGATCTCGACAGGGTTCACGATGGCTACACCTTC.

This sequence joins TRBV18 and TRBJ1-2; 8 nucleotides align to TRBD1. The V gene end was trimmed by 2 bases and the J gene end by 8 bases; junction bases not matched to a gene: 10. The CDR3 totals 15 residues. Germline V gene sequence: CDR1 KGHSH, CDR2 LQKENI. The CDR3 DNA sequence: TGTGCCAGCTCACCAGAAACCACAGGGGGAGAAGGCTACACCTTC. It yields the protein CASSPETTGGEGYTF.

The chain is built from TRBV6-4 and TRBJ2-3, with 7 nucleotides matching TRBD1. Germline trimming cut 0 bases from V and 4 bases from J; bases unmatched to any gene: 10. The CDR3 is 17 residues long. From germline, CDR1 is MRHNA and CDR2 SNTAGT. CDR3 DNA sequence: TGTGCCAGCAGTGACTCGGGCAGGGGGACCGGAGCAGATACGCAGTATTTT. Protein product: CASSDSGRGTGADTQYF.

The chain joins TRBV5-1 to TRBJ2-7; 7 bases are a match to TRBD2. The CDR3 consists of 15 residues. V trimming: 0 bases; J trimming: 7 bases; junction bases outside the gene matches: 10. Germline assignment: CDR1 SGHRS and CDR2 YFSETQ. The CDR3 spells CASSLGRVAGEEQYV. In DNA, the CDR3 is TGCGCCAGCAGCTTGGGAAGAGTAGCGGGTGAAGAGCAGTACGTC.

The chain joins TRBV7-8 to TRBJ2-2, with 7 nucleotides matching TRBD2. In germline, CDR1 is SGHVS, CDR2 FQNEAQ. The CDR3 is made up of 16 amino acids. V dropped 1 base and J dropped 5; count of bases not matched to a gene: 7. CDR3 bases: TGTGCCAGCAGCTTAGTCGGCGGTAGCGGGACCGGGGAGCTGTTTTTT. This gives the protein CASSLVGGSGTGELFF.

This chain uses TRBV30 with TRBJ2-3; 7 nucleotides align to TRBD2. With 1 base clipped from V and 6 bases from J, the junction kept 7 bases outside the gene matches. This CDR3 has 14 amino acids. Germline CDR1 reads GTSNPN; CDR2 reads SVGIG (reference sequence). The CDR3 nucleotides are TGTGCCTGGAGTGCGGGCGGGAGTTCCGATACGCAGTATTTT. It translates to CAWSAGGSSDTQYF.

In nucleotides, the CDR3 is TGCGCCAGCAGCTTGGCCCCCGGGTCCTACGAGCAGTACTTC. Translating it yields CASSLAPGSYEQYF. This chain joins TRBV5-1 and TRBJ2-7; D call uncertain. The CDR3 is made up of 14 amino acids. The germline gives CDR1 SGHRS, CDR2 YFSETQ. Trimming shortened V by 0 bases and J by 1 base, and 8 bases separated the two germline ends.

On this clone: One end of the junction is discordant with germline, which a read error may explain. J is TRBJ2-3 and V is TRBV5-1; TRBD2 might be the D (5 bases). CDR3 size: 15 residues. Germline CDR1 SGHRS, CDR2 YFSETQ. The DNA for the CDR3 is TGCGCCAGCAATGTAGCGTTATCTAGCACAGATACGCGGTATTTT. This encodes CASNVALSSTDTRYF.

The V gene is TRBV5-4, the J gene TRBJ2-7; TRBD2 might be the D (5 bases). The CDR3 loop spans 12 amino acids. V dropped 4 bases and J dropped 0 bases, with 5 bases sitting between them. Looked up from germline, CDR1 is SGHNT and CDR2 is YYREEE (reference sequence). The CDR3 coding sequence is TGTGCCAGCAGCGGGAGCTCCTACGAGCAGTACGTC. Protein: CASSGSSYEQYV.

J is TRBJ2-7 and V is TRBV27, with 7 bases that match TRBD2. The CDR3 totals 15 residues. Germline values: CDR1 MNHEY, CDR2 SMNVEV (reference sequence). Trimming at V came to 4 bases and at J to 0 bases, leaving 6 bases not matched to a gene. The CDR3: CASSYGGGSSYEQYV. The CDR3 nucleotides are TGTGCCAGCAGTTATGGGGGAGGGAGCTCCTACGAGCAGTACGTC.

The J gene is TRBJ2-1, the V gene TRBV15; D might be TRBD1 (6 bases). The CDR3 loop spans 15 amino acids. Germline CDR1 reads LNHNV; CDR2 reads YYDKDF (reference sequence). V lost 4 bases and J lost 5, with 15 bases in between. The CDR3 nucleotides read TGTGCCACCAGCACCCTCTCCAAGGGGGACAATGAGCAGTTCTTC. This encodes CATSTLSKGDNEQFF.

The chain combines TRBV11-2 with TRBJ1-6; D uncertain. The germline V gene has CDR1 SGHAT and CDR2 FQNNGV. The CDR3 covers 13 residues. Trimming cost V 5 bases and J 10 bases, with 12 bases left between them. In DNA, the CDR3 is TGTGCCAGCAGCCCCGGGGTCGCATCACCCCTCCACTTT. This encodes CASSPGVASPLHF.

The chain recombines TRBV5-4 with TRBJ2-5; TRBD2 aligns across 7 bases. From germline, CDR1 is SGHNT and CDR2 YYREEE (reference sequence). The CDR3 length is 15 residues. Losses at the gene ends were 4 bases for V and 3 bases for J; bases not matched to a gene: 9. CDR3 bases: TGTGCCAGCAGCCCTATCGCAGGGACTAAAGAGACCCAGTACTTC. Its translation: CASSPIAGTKETQYF.

This CDR3 is CASSTRTGEATNEKLFF. The CDR3 DNA reads TGTGCCAGCAGTACACGGACAGGAGAGGCAACTAATGAAAAACTGTTTTTT. The chain couples TRBV27 to TRBJ1-4; 7 bases are a match to TRBD1. This CDR3 has 17 residues. Germline V lookup: CDR1 MNHEY, CDR2 SMNVEV (reference sequence). Germline trimming cut 5 bases from V and 0 bases from J; bases unmatched to any gene: 9.

This chain uses TRBV29-1 with TRBJ2-1, with D perhaps matching TRBD2 (5 bases). This CDR3 spans 13 amino acids. Germline V CDR1 and CDR2: SQVTM, ANQGSEA. Trimming removed 3 bases at V and 3 bases at J, with 9 bases between. CDR3 in amino acids: CSVDPGDYNEQFF. CDR3 DNA: TGCAGCGTTGATCCCGGGGACTACAATGAGCAGTTCTTC.

The chain couples TRBV7-9 to TRBJ2-1; 7 positions agree with TRBD2. CDR1 and CDR2 (germline): SEHNR, FQNEAQ (reference sequence). This CDR3 region has 15 residues. V shed 5 bases, J shed 9 bases, and the junction held 13 bases outside the gene matches. The CDR3 region has the DNA TGTGCCAGCAGCGAAGGAGGGGAGGGCCAGGGTGAGCAGTTCTTC. This encodes CASSEGGEGQGEQFF.